Listed here are 14 T cell receptor beta chains from one sample, sequenced in a study of T cell repertoires in cytomegalovirus infection (dated by TCRdb to between 2018 and 2020). The instrument given in TCRdb is Illumina HiSeq 1500. Starting from the raw public reads, TCRdb applied fastp trimming at Q25, assembled clones with MiXCR and retained in-frame beta chains. Each CDR3 protein appears once, grouped with its most common genes and DNA. The table for this sample lists 650,000 to 900,000 distinct CDR3 sequences; around a third of them were counted only once. In total, the top ten clones hold 9.5% to 15% of the sample. In the paper's terms, the treatment or condition label means: in vitro stimulation with specific CMV peptide epitopes to enrich CMV-specific T cells. What these receptors recognize is not known. The sequences come from cultured CD8+ T cells from PBMCs, collected from culture after CMV antigen stimulation. These receptors all come from a human donor in good health (CMV status not recorded). Some clones in this sample may be carry-over from other donors' samples.

This clonotype has just a few counts. This rearrangement joins TRBV19 to TRBJ2-4; TRBD1 might be the D (6 bases). Looked up from germline, CDR1 is LNHDA and CDR2 is SQIVND (reference sequence). This CDR3 region has 15 residues. The V end lost 1 base, the J end lost 4 bases, and 11 bases lay between the germline ends. The CDR3 protein is CASSIGGQTKNIQYF. CDR3 in DNA: TGTGCCAGTAGTATAGGTGGACAGACTAAAAACATTCAGTACTTC.

The V call is TRBV4-2, the J call TRBJ2-3; D gene unclear. The CDR3 extends over 15 amino acids. V was clipped by 0 bases and J by 2 bases, with 9 bases between them. Per germline, CDR1 LGHNA and CDR2 YNFKEQ. The CDR3 here is CASSQESAFTDTQYF. As DNA, the CDR3 is TGTGCCAGCAGCCAAGAATCGGCCTTCACAGATACGCAGTATTTT.

V and J are TRBV7-3 and TRBJ1-1; D is possibly TRBD1 (6 bases). V lost 0 bases and J 4 bases, leaving 12 bases between the germline ends. The CDR3 spans 15 residues. CDR1 SGHTA and CDR2 FQGTGA come from the germline V gene. CDR3 protein: CASSLTGARVTEAFF. In DNA, the CDR3 is TGTGCCAGCAGCTTAACGGGGGCCAGGGTCACTGAAGCTTTCTTT.

Concerning this clonotype: Being one base from a much bigger clone, this may be a read error. V usage is TRBV7-2 and J usage is TRBJ2-4, with D possibly TRBD1 on 5 matching bases. Deletions cut 5 bases from V and 4 bases from J, with 15 bases between. This CDR3 has 15 residues. Germline CDR1 is SGHTA and CDR2 is FQGNSA. Written as DNA, the CDR3 is TGTGCCAGCAGCCCGCTTAGGGGCAGGAAAAACATTCAGTACTTC. Translating gives CASSPLRGRKNIQYF.

This clonotype has only a few counts. The chain recombines TRBV7-6 with TRBJ2-2, with unresolved D. The germline V and J ends were trimmed by 5 bases and 1 base, with 5 bases remaining between them. This CDR3 has 13 residues. Germline values: CDR1 SGHVS, CDR2 FNYEAQ. The CDR3: CASSEVNTGELFF. DNA for the CDR3: TGTGCCAGCAGCGAGGTGAACACCGGGGAGCTGTTTTTT.

This clonotype was detected only a few times. The chain links TRBV6-6 to TRBJ2-4; D unclear. V was cut by 2 bases and J by 6 bases, with 11 bases left in between. Looked up from germline, CDR1 is MNHNY and CDR2 is SVGAGI (reference sequence). The CDR3 sequence is 14 residues long. The CDR3 DNA reads TGTGCCAGCAGTTACGAAGTCACCTTAAACATTCAGTACTTC. Its translation: CASSYEVTLNIQYF.

The rearrangement joins TRBV27 to TRBJ2-2; the D call may be TRBD1 or TRBD2 (5 bases each). CDR1 MNHEY and CDR2 SMNVEV come from the germline V gene (reference sequence). This CDR3 spans 15 amino acids. V dropped 1 base and J dropped 7 bases, with 13 bases sitting between them. CDR3 region: CASSLYLGEGGELFF. CDR3 bases: TGTGCCAGCAGTTTATATTTGGGGGAAGGCGGGGAGCTGTTTTTT.

The genes are TRBV24-1 and TRBJ1-5, with D perhaps TRBD1 (6 bases). V was shortened by 5 bases and J by 1 base, with 11 bases between the two germline ends. Germline loops: CDR1 KGHDR, CDR2 SFDVKD. This CDR3 comprises 15 residues. The CDR3 region is CATSVSGASNQPQHF. Written as DNA, the CDR3 is TGTGCCACCAGTGTTTCGGGGGCAAGCAATCAGCCCCAGCATTTT.

The rearrangement joins TRBV2 to TRBJ1-6; D may be TRBD1 (5 bases). The CDR3 is 14 residues long. Germline CDR1 and CDR2: SNHLY and FYNNEI. Deletions cut 6 bases from V and 2 bases from J, with 8 bases between. Written as DNA, the CDR3 is TGTGCCAGCAGGGAGACAGCCTATAATTCACCCCTCCACTTT. It codes for CASRETAYNSPLHF.

The chain uses TRBV12-3 or TRBV12-4 and TRBJ2-2, with 8 nucleotides matching TRBD2. The CDR3 runs to 15 residues. V dropped 5 bases and J dropped 3; count of bases not matched to a gene: 5. CDR3 region: CASSPSGGYTGELFF. The CDR3 DNA is TGTGCCAGCAGTCCAAGCGGGGGCTACACCGGGGAGCTGTTTTTT.

The V gene is TRBV12-3 or TRBV12-4, the J gene TRBJ2-3; 14 bases match TRBD2. The CDR3 has 20 residues. V lost 4 bases and J lost 0; bases outside the gene matches: 12. The CDR3 bases are TGTGCCAGCAGTTCGCCGACTAGCGGGGGGGCCTTTACTAGCACAGATACGCAGTATTTT. Its protein product is CASSSPTSGGAFTSTDTQYF.

This chain uses TRBV6-6 with TRBJ2-1; 8 nucleotides agree with TRBD2. Germline V lookup: CDR1 MNHNY, CDR2 SVGAGI (reference sequence). V lost 0 bases, J lost 1 base, and 17 bases stayed unmatched. The CDR3 consists of 21 residues. Here the CDR3 reads CASSYSGVQRGNIRSYNEQFF. As DNA, the CDR3 is TGTGCCAGCAGTTACTCTGGGGTGCAGCGGGGGAATATTAGGTCCTACAATGAGCAGTTCTTC.

This clonotype was observed a few times. This sequence joins TRBV10-3 and TRBJ2-7; D is perhaps TRBD2 (7 bases). The CDR3 is 14 residues long. Trimming cost V 3 bases and J 0 bases, with 9 bases left between them. The germline CDR1 and CDR2 sequences are ENHRY and SYGVKD. CDR3 nucleotide sequence: TGTGCCATCAGTGATGGGGGGGCCTCCTACGAGCAGTACGTC. This codes for CAISDGGASYEQYV.

To note about this clonotype: One junction end disagrees with the germline gene, perhaps due to a read error. The rearrangement joins TRBV7-2 to TRBJ1-4; D perhaps matches TRBD1 (6 bases). This CDR3 region has 17 residues. CDR1 SGHTA and CDR2 FQGNSA come from the germline V gene. CDR3 sequence: CASSLNSIRDKNDKLFF. Written as DNA, the CDR3 is TGTGCCAGCAGCTTAAATAGCATCCGGGACAAGAATGACAAACTGTTTTTT.